This is a list of T cell receptor beta chains from one sample in a study of T-cell reconstitution after alpha-beta-depleted transplantation in children. In TCRdb, the PCR reads were re-called with MiXCR into one record per CDR3 protein. The repertoire holds about 90,000 distinct CDR3 sequences, with around a sixth as singletons. The material sequenced was PBMCs, mostly from graft donor cells, taken 180 days after TCRalphabeta/CD19-depleted stem cell transplant. These receptors originate from a male patient aged 2-10 years who had a stem cell transplant for acute lymphoblastic leukemia, so the T cells may come from the graft donor. The conserved cysteine and the conserved F or W are not part of the CDR3 here.

cdr3_length: 12
v_call: TRBV18
cdr3_aa: ASSPPPRDTEAF

cdr3_length: 17
v_call: TRBV11-1
cdr3_aa: ASSLYYLRDRGENTEAF

cdr3_length: 12
v_call: TRBV20-1
cdr3_aa: SAPREGVSYEQY

cdr3_length: 11
v_call: TRBV12-3/TRBV12-4
cdr3_aa: ASSPGQPWEQY

cdr3_length: 13
v_call: TRBV5-5
cdr3_aa: ASSLLAGGRNEQY

cdr3_length: 10
v_call: TRBV7-9
cdr3_aa: ASSLFTGELF

cdr3_length: 13
v_call: TRBV15
cdr3_aa: ATSRVGVSGRPQH

cdr3_length: 13
v_call: TRBV10-3
cdr3_aa: AISDRSRANTEAF

cdr3_length: 15
v_call: TRBV24-1
cdr3_aa: ATSDFPGQGLSYEQY

cdr3_length: 11
v_call: TRBV5-4
cdr3_aa: ASSLWNTGELF

cdr3_length: 14
v_call: TRBV7-2
cdr3_aa: ASSSLRGQGANIQY

cdr3_length: 13
v_call: TRBV12-3/TRBV12-4
cdr3_aa: ASSMAPRRTDTQY

cdr3_length: 10
v_call: TRBV20-1
cdr3_aa: SAGGLGETQY

cdr3_length: 12
v_call: TRBV6-5
cdr3_aa: ASQIGGSRQPQH

cdr3_length: 9
v_call: TRBV5-5
cdr3_aa: ASSSGWSYT

cdr3_length: 13
v_call: TRBV7-9
cdr3_aa: ASSLAAGEINEQF

cdr3_length: 13
v_call: TRBV3-1
cdr3_aa: ASSQDRTGRYGYT

cdr3_length: 10
v_call: TRBV20-1
cdr3_aa: SARGLNTEAF

cdr3_length: 14
v_call: TRBV10-3
cdr3_aa: AISGAGAGEHYEQY

cdr3_length: 12
v_call: TRBV7-2
cdr3_aa: ASSSLVFGETQY

cdr3_length: 11
v_call: TRBV7-9
cdr3_aa: AGSSPTGNGYT

cdr3_length: 14
v_call: TRBV27
cdr3_aa: ASSLYRETAKNIQY

cdr3_length: 15
v_call: TRBV24-1
cdr3_aa: ATSDPRDKDSYNEQF

cdr3_length: 14
v_call: TRBV9
cdr3_aa: ASSVVSGGFYNEQF

cdr3_length: 12
v_call: TRBV18
cdr3_aa: ASSPTGLKSGYT

cdr3_length: 11
v_call: TRBV7-2
cdr3_aa: TSSHGENYGYT

cdr3_length: 14
v_call: TRBV6-1
cdr3_aa: ASKGSHHGDNSPLH

cdr3_length: 12
v_call: TRBV20-1
cdr3_aa: SARDTSRRGGYT

cdr3_length: 13
v_call: TRBV28
cdr3_aa: ASSVPGQGRLRQY

cdr3_length: 12
v_call: TRBV7-6
cdr3_aa: ASSLEGGGETQY

cdr3_length: 11
v_call: TRBV27
cdr3_aa: ASRFQNRVGYT

cdr3_length: 12
v_call: TRBV10-2
cdr3_aa: ASSEDRGNQPQH

cdr3_length: 16
v_call: TRBV3-1
cdr3_aa: ASSFNTALGPDNSPLH

cdr3_length: 12
v_call: TRBV7-2
cdr3_aa: ASSSGGGGETQY

cdr3_length: 13
v_call: TRBV7-9
cdr3_aa: ASRTPGTENTEAF

cdr3_length: 11
v_call: TRBV29-1
cdr3_aa: SVAGSSYNEQF

cdr3_length: 14
v_call: TRBV21-1
cdr3_aa: ASTLHDGTGFYEQY

cdr3_length: 14
v_call: TRBV14
cdr3_aa: ASSQNRPIVTDTQY

cdr3_length: 15
v_call: TRBV7-2
cdr3_aa: ASSLAPGGGSQETQY

cdr3_length: 12
v_call: TRBV7-8
cdr3_aa: ANPGSSNTGELF

cdr3_length: 10
v_call: TRBV6-5
cdr3_aa: ASSPNRAEAF

cdr3_length: 16
v_call: TRBV3-1
cdr3_aa: ASSQGDWRGSSYNEQF

cdr3_length: 11
v_call: TRBV14
cdr3_aa: ASSRSRGYEQY

cdr3_length: 10
v_call: TRBV10-3
cdr3_aa: AIGQGGYEQY

cdr3_length: 14
v_call: TRBV7-3
cdr3_aa: ASSLVGGGGTDTQY

cdr3_length: 12
v_call: TRBV5-5
cdr3_aa: ASSPPPTETEAF

cdr3_length: 13
v_call: TRBV20-1
cdr3_aa: SASNGGSTRNGYT

cdr3_length: 12
v_call: TRBV7-9
cdr3_aa: ASSPRQGGYEQY

cdr3_length: 13
v_call: TRBV7-9
cdr3_aa: ASSSYAELNQPQH

cdr3_length: 13
v_call: TRBV4-1
cdr3_aa: ASSQDLTGYSPLH

cdr3_length: 13
v_call: TRBV7-9
cdr3_aa: ASSSGSTGHTEAF